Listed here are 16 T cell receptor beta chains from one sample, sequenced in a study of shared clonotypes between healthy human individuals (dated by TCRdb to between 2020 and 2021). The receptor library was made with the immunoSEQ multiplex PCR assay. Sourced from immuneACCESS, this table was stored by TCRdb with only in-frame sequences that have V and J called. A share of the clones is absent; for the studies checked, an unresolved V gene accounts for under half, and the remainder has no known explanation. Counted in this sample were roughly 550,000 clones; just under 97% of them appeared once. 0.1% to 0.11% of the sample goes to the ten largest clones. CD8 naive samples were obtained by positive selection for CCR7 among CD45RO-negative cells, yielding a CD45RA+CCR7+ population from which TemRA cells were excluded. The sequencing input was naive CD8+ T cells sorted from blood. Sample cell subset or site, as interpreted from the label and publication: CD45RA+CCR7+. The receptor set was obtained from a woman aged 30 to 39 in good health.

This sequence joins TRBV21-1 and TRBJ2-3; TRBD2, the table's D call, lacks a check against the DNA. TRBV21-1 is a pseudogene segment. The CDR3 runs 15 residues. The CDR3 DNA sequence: TGTGCCAGCAGTCTCAGACTAGAACCGGCAGATACGCAGTATTTT. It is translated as CASSLRLEPADTQYF.

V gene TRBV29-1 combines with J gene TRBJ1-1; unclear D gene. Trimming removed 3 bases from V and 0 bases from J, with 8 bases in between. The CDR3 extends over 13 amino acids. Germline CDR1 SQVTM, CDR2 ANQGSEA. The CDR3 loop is CSVEPGLNTEAFF. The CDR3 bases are TGCAGCGTTGAGCCCGGGTTGAACACTGAAGCTTTCTTT.

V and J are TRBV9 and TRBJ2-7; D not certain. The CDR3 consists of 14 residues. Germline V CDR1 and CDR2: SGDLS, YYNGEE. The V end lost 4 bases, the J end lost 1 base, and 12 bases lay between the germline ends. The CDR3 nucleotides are TGTGCCAGCAGCCTACCCATATGGTCCTACGAGCAGTACTTC. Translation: CASSLPIWSYEQYF.

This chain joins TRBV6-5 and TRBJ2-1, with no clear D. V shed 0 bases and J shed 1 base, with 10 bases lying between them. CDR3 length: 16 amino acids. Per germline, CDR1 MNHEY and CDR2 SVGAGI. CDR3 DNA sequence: TGTGCCAGCAGTTACTCCGTCGGCGATTCCTACAATGAGCAGTTCTTC. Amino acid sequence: CASSYSVGDSYNEQFF.

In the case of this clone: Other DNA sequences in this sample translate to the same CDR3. CDR3 in amino acids: CASSLGTSGTDTQYF. The CDR3 coding sequence is TGTGCCAGCAGCTTGGGGACTAGCGGCACAGATACGCAGTATTTT. The chain employs TRBV27 and TRBJ2-3, with TRBD2 matching over 10 bases. With V trimmed by 6 bases and J by 1 base, 4 bases remained unmatched. Per germline, CDR1 MNHEY and CDR2 SMNVEV (reference sequence). CDR3 length equals 15 residues.

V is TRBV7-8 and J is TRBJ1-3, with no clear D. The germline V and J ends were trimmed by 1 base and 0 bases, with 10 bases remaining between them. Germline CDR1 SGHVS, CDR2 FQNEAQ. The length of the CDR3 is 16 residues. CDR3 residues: CASSLEGSLSGNTIYF. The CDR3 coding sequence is TGTGCCAGCAGCTTAGAGGGCAGCCTCTCTGGAAACACCATATATTTT. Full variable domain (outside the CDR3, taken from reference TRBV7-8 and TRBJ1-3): GAGVSQSPRYKVAKRGQDVALRCDPISGHVSLFWYQQALGQGPEFLTYFQNEAQLDKSGLPSDRFFAERPEGSVSTLKIQRTQQEDSAVYLCASSLEGSLSGNTIYFGEGSWLTVV.

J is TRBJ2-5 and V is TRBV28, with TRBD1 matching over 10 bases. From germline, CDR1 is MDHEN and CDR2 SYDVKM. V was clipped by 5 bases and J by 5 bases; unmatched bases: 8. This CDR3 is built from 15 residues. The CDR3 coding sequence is TGTGCCAGCAGTGGCGACAGGGGGCGCGATGAGACCCAGTACTTC. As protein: CASSGDRGRDETQYF.

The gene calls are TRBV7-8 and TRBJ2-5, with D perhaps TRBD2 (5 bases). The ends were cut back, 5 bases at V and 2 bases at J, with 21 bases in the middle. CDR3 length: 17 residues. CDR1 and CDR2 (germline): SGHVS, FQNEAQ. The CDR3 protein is CASSTYLSETLQETQYF. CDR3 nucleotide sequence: TGTGCCAGCAGCACCTACCTTAGCGAAACCCTACAAGAGACCCAGTACTTC. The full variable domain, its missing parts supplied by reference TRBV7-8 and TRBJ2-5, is GAGVSQSPRYKVAKRGQDVALRCDPISGHVSLFWYQQALGQGPEFLTYFQNEAQLDKSGLPSDRFFAERPEGSVSTLKIQRTQQEDSAVYLCASSTYLSETLQETQYFGPGTRLLVL.

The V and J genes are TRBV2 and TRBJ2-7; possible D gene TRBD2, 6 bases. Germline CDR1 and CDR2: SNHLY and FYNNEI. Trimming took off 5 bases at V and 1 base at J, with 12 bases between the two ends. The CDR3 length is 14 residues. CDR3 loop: CASSPSVYSYEQYF. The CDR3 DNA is TGTGCCAGCAGTCCTAGCGTCTATTCCTACGAGCAGTACTTC.

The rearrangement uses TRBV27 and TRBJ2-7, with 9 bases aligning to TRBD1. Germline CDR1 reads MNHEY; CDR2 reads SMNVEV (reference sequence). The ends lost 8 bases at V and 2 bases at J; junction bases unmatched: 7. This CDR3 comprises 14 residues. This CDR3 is CASPGGQGPYEQYF. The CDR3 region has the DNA TGTGCCAGCCCAGGGGGACAGGGCCCCTACGAGCAGTACTTC.

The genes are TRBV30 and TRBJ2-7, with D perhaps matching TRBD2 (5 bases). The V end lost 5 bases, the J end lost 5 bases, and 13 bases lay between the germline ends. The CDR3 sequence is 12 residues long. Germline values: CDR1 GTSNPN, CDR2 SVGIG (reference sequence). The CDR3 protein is CAWDSDGDEQYF. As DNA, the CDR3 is TGTGCCTGGGACTCGGACGGGGACGAGCAGTACTTC.

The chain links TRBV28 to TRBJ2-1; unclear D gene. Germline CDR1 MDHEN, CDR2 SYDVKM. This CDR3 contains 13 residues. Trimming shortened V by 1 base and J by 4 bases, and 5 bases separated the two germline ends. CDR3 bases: TGTGCCAGCAGTTTATCCCCTTACAATGAGCAGTTCTTC. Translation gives CASSLSPYNEQFF.

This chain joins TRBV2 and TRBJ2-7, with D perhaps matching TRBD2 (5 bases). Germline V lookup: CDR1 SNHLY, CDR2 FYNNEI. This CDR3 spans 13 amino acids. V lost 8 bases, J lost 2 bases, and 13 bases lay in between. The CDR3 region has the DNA TGTGCCAGCGGACGGACTTCCGCCTACGAGCAGTACTTC. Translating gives CASGRTSAYEQYF.

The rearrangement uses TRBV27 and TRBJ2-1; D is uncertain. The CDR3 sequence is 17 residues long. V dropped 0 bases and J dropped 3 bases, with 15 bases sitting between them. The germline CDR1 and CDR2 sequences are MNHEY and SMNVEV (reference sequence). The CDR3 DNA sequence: TGTGCCAGCAGTTTATCCCCGGCCAGAACCCGCTACAATGAGCAGTTCTTC. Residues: CASSLSPARTRYNEQFF.

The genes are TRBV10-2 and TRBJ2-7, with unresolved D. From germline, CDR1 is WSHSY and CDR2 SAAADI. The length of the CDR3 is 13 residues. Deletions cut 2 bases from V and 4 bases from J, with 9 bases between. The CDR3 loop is CASSELRFYEQYF. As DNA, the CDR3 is TGCGCCAGCAGTGAGCTAAGGTTTTACGAGCAGTACTTC.

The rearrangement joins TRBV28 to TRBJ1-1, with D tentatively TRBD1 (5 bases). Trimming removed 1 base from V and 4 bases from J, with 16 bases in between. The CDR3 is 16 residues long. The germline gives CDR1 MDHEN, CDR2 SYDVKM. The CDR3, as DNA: TGTGCCAGCAGTTTATCCCCGGACACGGCGAGCACTGAAGCTTTCTTT. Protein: CASSLSPDTASTEAFF.